Sequencing of this T cell receptor beta chain was carried out in a study of blood T cell repertoires in COVID-19. Study in general: Samples taken during acute and convalescent COVID-19 were collected in the United States, Italy and Spain. Sample material is recorded as cDNA or gDNA derived from T cells, B-cell-depleted T cells, or PBMCs.

This CDR3 contains 13 residues. V trimming: 1 base; J trimming: 10 bases; junction bases outside the gene matches: 4. Per the original data handling: Reference gene primer amplification gave nucleated cell count estimates. This table comes from immunoSEQ multiplex PCR, and its TCRdb copy is limited to in-frame clones, with some not included. Clonal size and the V and J genes are those of that table, whereas D and trimming came from the DNA. The table has 100,000 to 120,000 clones, about two thirds seen once. This chain uses TRBV12-3 or TRBV12-4 with TRBJ1-2; 9 bases align to TRBD1. This sequence originates from a woman aged 40 to 50 with acute or convalescent COVID-19. The sequenced material came from peripheral blood. CDR3 DNA sequence: TGTGCCAGCAGTTTAGGTGACAGGGGGAACTACACCTTC. Residues: CASSLGDRGNYTF.